This T cell receptor beta chain was sequenced in a study of T-cell reconstitution after alpha-beta-depleted transplantation in children. Study results and limitations: It was newly produced T cells that mostly accounted for T-cell counts and diversity one year after transplant. Surviving recipient T cells and intrathymic progenitors accounted for some patients' high TCRbeta diversity at day 60. The origin of alpha-beta T cells about two months after transplant was reportedly several hundred expanded graft clones.

The library targeted TCRbeta and was prepared with unique molecular identifiers. TCRdb ran MiXCR on the PCR reads and lists one entry per CDR3 protein. This table holds about 640,000 distinct CDR3 sequences, 13% found once. The length of the CDR3 is 13 residues. The V and J ends lost 11 bases and 2 bases respectively, with 15 bases between them. CDR1 and CDR2 (germline): MNHNS, SASEGT. On this clonotype: Its antigen is currently unknown.

The input for sequencing was PBMCs, mostly from graft donor cells, taken 360 days after TCRalphabeta/CD19-depleted stem cell transplant. The origin of this receptor is a male patient between 5 and 17 years old who had a stem cell transplant for acute myeloid leukemia, so the T cells may come from the graft donor. The V call is TRBV6-1, the J call TRBJ1-1, with D possibly TRBD1 on 5 matching bases. The CDR3 nucleotides are TGTGCCTTCCGACAGTTTTCTAACACTGAAGCTTTCTTT. Protein product: CAFRQFSNTEAFF.